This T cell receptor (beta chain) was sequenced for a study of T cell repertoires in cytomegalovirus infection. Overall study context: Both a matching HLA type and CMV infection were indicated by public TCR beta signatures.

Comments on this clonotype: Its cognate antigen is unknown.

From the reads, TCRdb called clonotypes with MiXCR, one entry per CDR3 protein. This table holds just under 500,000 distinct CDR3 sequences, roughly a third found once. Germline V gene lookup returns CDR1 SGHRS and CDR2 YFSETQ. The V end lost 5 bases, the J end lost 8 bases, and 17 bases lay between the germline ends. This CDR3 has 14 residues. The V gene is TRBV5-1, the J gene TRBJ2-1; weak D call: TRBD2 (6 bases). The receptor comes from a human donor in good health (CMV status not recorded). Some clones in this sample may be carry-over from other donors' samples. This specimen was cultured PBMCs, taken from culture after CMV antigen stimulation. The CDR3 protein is CASRKLARDDEQFF. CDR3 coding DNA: TGCGCCAGCAGAAAACTAGCCCGGGACGATGAGCAGTTCTTC.